The rows below give T cell receptor beta chains drawn from one sample of a study of blood T cell repertoires in COVID-19. Profiled with immunoSEQ multiplex PCR; TCRdb holds only in-frame clones, not every one. The sample has approximately 120,000 clones, around 80% seen once; the top ten hold more than 35%. The sample was peripheral blood. The receptors here all came from a man in his forties with active or convalescent COVID-19. CDR3s include the opening cysteine and the closing phenylalanine or tryptophan. The order of the fields is clone size, CDR3 length, V gene, D gene, J gene, CDR3 protein, CDR3 DNA. A D gene is named only where the DNA matches it firmly. Clone sizes are given selectively: once, few, many, or a class where the clone is expanded.

clone size: NA
CDR3 length: 14
V gene: TRBV27
D gene: NA
J gene: TRBJ1-2
CDR3 protein: CASSPPWSNYGYTF
CDR3 DNA: TGTGCCAGCAGTCCCCCTTGGAGTAACTATGGCTACACCTTC

clone size: few
CDR3 length: 14
V gene: TRBV7-2
D gene: TRBD2
J gene: TRBJ2-1
CDR3 protein: CASSFSYSGNEQFF
CDR3 DNA: TGTGCCAGCAGCTTCTCGTATAGCGGGAATGAGCAGTTCTTC

clone size: NA
CDR3 length: 13
V gene: TRBV28
D gene: NA
J gene: TRBJ2-7
CDR3 protein: CASSRDSPYEQYF
CDR3 DNA: TGTGCCAGCAGCCGGGACTCCCCCTACGAGCAGTACTTC

clone size: NA
CDR3 length: 17
V gene: TRBV11-2
D gene: TRBD2
J gene: TRBJ2-1
CDR3 protein: CASSLDNLAGGQNEQFF
CDR3 DNA: TGTGCCAGCAGCTTAGATAACTTAGCGGGGGGGCAAAATGAGCAGTTCTTC

clone size: few
CDR3 length: 15
V gene: TRBV7-9
D gene: TRBD1
J gene: TRBJ2-3
CDR3 protein: CASSLQGAGTDTQYF
CDR3 DNA: TGTGCCAGCAGCCTACAGGGGGCAGGGACAGATACGCAGTATTTT

clone size: NA
CDR3 length: 15
V gene: TRBV7-2
D gene: TRBD1
J gene: TRBJ2-7
CDR3 protein: CASTYTGKGGHEQYF
CDR3 DNA: TGTGCCAGCACCTACACCGGGAAAGGGGGCCACGAGCAGTACTTC

clone size: NA
CDR3 length: 13
V gene: TRBV19
D gene: TRBD1
J gene: TRBJ1-4
CDR3 protein: CASSDRANEKLFF
CDR3 DNA: TGTGCCAGTAGTGACAGGGCGAATGAAAAACTGTTTTTT

clone size: NA
CDR3 length: 15
V gene: TRBV30
D gene: TRBD1
J gene: TRBJ2-7
CDR3 protein: CAWTRGGTGTYEQYF
CDR3 DNA: TGTGCCTGGACTCGCGGCGGGACAGGGACCTACGAGCAGTACTTC

clone size: few
CDR3 length: 14
V gene: TRBV11-1
D gene: NA
J gene: TRBJ2-1
CDR3 protein: CASSFGQGRNEQFF
CDR3 DNA: TGTGCCAGCAGCTTTGGGCAAGGTAGAAATGAGCAGTTCTTC

clone size: NA
CDR3 length: 12
V gene: TRBV29-1
D gene: NA
J gene: TRBJ1-1
CDR3 protein: CSAQGMNTEAFF
CDR3 DNA: TGCAGCGCCCAGGGGATGAACACTGAAGCTTTCTTT

clone size: NA
CDR3 length: 18
V gene: TRBV9
D gene: TRBD1
J gene: TRBJ2-7
CDR3 protein: CASSVDPLGQGASYEQYF
CDR3 DNA: TGTGCCAGCAGCGTAGATCCGTTGGGACAGGGGGCTTCGTACGAGCAGTACTTC

clone size: few
CDR3 length: 14
V gene: TRBV15
D gene: TRBD2
J gene: TRBJ2-7
CDR3 protein: CATSRGSGRAEQYF
CDR3 DNA: TGTGCCACCAGCAGAGGTAGCGGGAGGGCCGAGCAGTACTTC

clone size: once
CDR3 length: 14
V gene: TRBV27
D gene: NA
J gene: TRBJ2-7
CDR3 protein: CASSLGPPSYEQYF
CDR3 DNA: TGTGCCAGCAGTTTAGGGCCGCCTTCCTACGAGCAGTACTTC

clone size: NA
CDR3 length: 13
V gene: TRBV7-2
D gene: NA
J gene: TRBJ1-1
CDR3 protein: CASSRRVNTEAFF
CDR3 DNA: TGTGCCAGCAGCCGACGGGTGAACACTGAAGCTTTCTTT

clone size: NA
CDR3 length: 15
V gene: TRBV24-1
D gene: NA
J gene: TRBJ1-5
CDR3 protein: CATSDSQGIDQPQHF
CDR3 DNA: TGTGCCACCAGTGATTCGCAGGGTATCGATCAGCCCCAGCATTTT

clone size: NA
CDR3 length: 15
V gene: TRBV9
D gene: NA
J gene: TRBJ2-5
CDR3 protein: CASSVDRGYEETQYF
CDR3 DNA: TGTGCCAGCAGCGTAGACCGAGGGTACGAGGAGACCCAGTACTTC

clone size: NA
CDR3 length: 14
V gene: TRBV24-1
D gene: NA
J gene: TRBJ2-6
CDR3 protein: CATSDFSGANVLTF
CDR3 DNA: TGTGCCACCAGTGATTTCAGTGGGGCCAACGTCCTGACTTTC

clone size: few
CDR3 length: 15
V gene: TRBV6-1
D gene: NA
J gene: TRBJ1-6
CDR3 protein: CASSEAGPNNSPLHF
CDR3 DNA: TGTGCCAGCAGTGAAGCGGGGCCAAATAATTCACCCCTCCACTTT

clone size: NA
CDR3 length: 13
V gene: TRBV30
D gene: TRBD1
J gene: TRBJ1-6
CDR3 protein: CAWRDSYNSPLHF
CDR3 DNA: TGTGCCTGGCGGGACAGCTATAATTCACCCCTCCACTTT